Each of the 17 T cell receptor beta chains below was sequenced from the same sample in a study of shared clonotypes between healthy human individuals. Method: immunoSEQ multiplex PCR; TCRdb's copy keeps in-frame clones and lacks some. The sample consists of some 2,000,000 clones, almost 96% of them appearing once. Specimen: naive CD4+ T cells sorted from blood. Regarding subset: CD45RA+ positively selected. These receptors originate from a man aged 18 to 29 in good health.

V usage is TRBV28 and J usage is TRBJ2-1, with D perhaps TRBD1 (6 bases). The germline V gene has CDR1 MDHEN and CDR2 SYDVKM. The CDR3 extends over 15 amino acids. Trimming removed 2 bases at V and 2 bases at J, with 10 bases between. CDR3 DNA sequence: TGTGCCAGCAGTTTACAACCAGGGGCCTACAATGAGCAGTTCTTC. Translating gives CASSLQPGAYNEQFF.

The CDR3: CASSMRPPTLAGVRNEQFF. The CDR3 DNA reads as TGTGCCAGTAGTATGCGGCCCCCCACTTTAGCGGGAGTCCGGAATGAGCAGTTCTTC. V is TRBV19 and J is TRBJ2-1; 9 bases are a match to TRBD2. The germline V gene has CDR1 LNHDA and CDR2 SQIVND (reference sequence). This CDR3 is built from 19 residues. Trimming removed 3 bases from V and 7 bases from J; junction bases left unmatched: 19.

The rearrangement joins TRBV5-6 to TRBJ2-5, with TRBD2 identical over 7 bases. The trim removed 0 bases at V and 5 bases at J, leaving 7 bases unmatched. CDR1 and CDR2 (germline): SGHDT, YYEEEE. This CDR3 region has 15 residues. The CDR3 coding sequence is TGTGCCAGCAGCTTGGCCCCGGGGGGATGGGAGACCCAGTACTTC. Translation gives CASSLAPGGWETQYF.

The gene calls are TRBV6-4 and TRBJ1-1; D is possibly TRBD1 (5 bases). CDR3 length equals 13 residues. Germline assignment: CDR1 MRHNA and CDR2 SNTAGT. V was pared by 4 bases and J by 6 bases, with 12 bases between. Written as DNA, the CDR3 is TGTGCCAGCAGTGCCGGGACTAGCTCTGAAGCTTTCTTT. This codes for CASSAGTSSEAFF.

The chain recombines TRBV6-1 with TRBJ2-7; 9 bases are shared with TRBD2. The V and J ends lost 3 bases and 5 bases, in that order; junction bases with no gene match: 8. This CDR3 has 15 amino acids. CDR1 is MNHNS and CDR2 is SASEGT in the germline V gene. This chain's CDR3 is CASSDEAGGPHEQYF. DNA for the CDR3: TGTGCCAGCAGTGACGAGGCGGGGGGGCCCCACGAGCAGTACTTC.

V and J are TRBV25-1 and TRBJ1-1, with D unresolved. This CDR3 spans 13 amino acids. Germline V gives CDR1 MGHDK, CDR2 SYGVNS. The ends were cut back, 4 bases at V and 0 bases at J, with 6 bases in the middle. CDR3 sequence (DNA): TGTGCCAGCAGTGGCGATTTGAACACTGAAGCTTTCTTT. Its protein is CASSGDLNTEAFF.

This sequence joins TRBV19 and TRBJ2-1; tentatively, D is TRBD2 (6 bases). The V end lost 4 bases, the J end lost 0 bases, and 10 bases lay between the germline ends. Germline CDR1 and CDR2: LNHDA and SQIVND (reference sequence). This CDR3 is built from 15 residues. The CDR3 reads CASSTWEVSYNEQFF. CDR3 sequence (DNA): TGTGCCAGTAGTACCTGGGAGGTCTCCTACAATGAGCAGTTCTTC.

The chain couples TRBV5-1 to TRBJ1-2; 8 positions match TRBD1. The CDR3 spans 15 residues. The germline CDR1 and CDR2 sequences are SGHRS and YFSETQ. V lost 0 bases, J lost 5 bases, and 6 bases stayed unmatched. The CDR3 sequence is CASSLEVGQEYGYTF. The CDR3 coding sequence is TGCGCCAGCAGCTTGGAGGTGGGACAGGAATATGGCTACACCTTC. Full variable domain (outside the CDR3, taken from reference TRBV5-1 and TRBJ1-2): KAGVTQTPRYLIKTRGQQVTLSCSPISGHRSVSWYQQTPGQGLQFLFEYFSETQRNKGNFPGRFSGRQFSNSRSEMNVSTLELGDSALYLCASSLEVGQEYGYTFGSGTRLTVV.

A word on this clone: The same CDR3 is also encoded by other DNA sequences in this sample. The CDR3 nucleotides read TGTGCCAGCAGTGCCAGCGGGAGCTCCTACAATGAGCAGTTCTTC. Translating it yields CASSASGSSYNEQFF. V usage is TRBV2 and J usage is TRBJ2-1, with 8 bases identical to TRBD2. Losses at the gene ends were 4 bases for V and 0 bases for J; bases not matched to a gene: 2. The germline CDR1 and CDR2 sequences are SNHLY and FYNNEI. The length of the CDR3 is 15 residues.

The chain couples TRBV27 to TRBJ2-3; possibly TRBD2 for D (6 bases). The V end was cut by 5 bases, the J end by 0 bases, with 12 bases between. The CDR3 extends over 15 amino acids. Germline lookup yields CDR1 MNHEY and CDR2 SMNVEV (reference sequence). The CDR3 region has the DNA TGTGCCAGCAGTGCTCCAGGGACTAGCACAGATACGCAGTATTTT. This gives the protein CASSAPGTSTDTQYF.

The V gene is TRBV27, the J gene TRBJ2-2; D might be TRBD1 (6 bases). V was trimmed by 6 bases and J by 2 bases, leaving 7 bases between them. Per the germline V gene, CDR1 is MNHEY and CDR2 is SMNVEV (reference sequence). The CDR3 has 13 residues. The CDR3 nucleotides read TGTGCCAGCAGACAGGGTAACACCGGGGAGCTGTTTTTT. Its translation: CASRQGNTGELFF.

The V call is TRBV11-2, the J call TRBJ2-3; 10 nucleotides match TRBD1. The J segment lost 11 bases and the V segment lost 0 bases, leaving 11 bases of the junction unmatched. Germline loops: CDR1 SGHAT, CDR2 FQNNGV. This CDR3 spans 16 amino acids. The CDR3 DNA reads as TGTGCCAGCAGCTTAGAACTCACGACAGGGGGCCACCGGCAGTATTTT. Translation: CASSLELTTGGHRQYF.

In its sample, this clone was seen once. The chain employs TRBV28 and TRBJ2-6; D is uncertain. The CDR3 sequence is 15 residues long. Trimming removed 5 bases at V and 0 bases at J, with 8 bases between. Germline-derived CDR1 and CDR2 are MDHEN and SYDVKM. In DNA, the CDR3 is TGTGCCAGCAGTCTCCTCGCCTCTGGGGCCAACGTCCTGACTTTC. Translating it yields CASSLLASGANVLTF. The variable domain in full, completed from reference TRBV28 and TRBJ2-6, reads DVKVTQSSRYLVKRTGEKVFLECVQDMDHENMFWYRQDPGLGLRLIYFSYDVKMKEKGDIPEGYSVSREKKERFSLILESASTNQTSMYLCASSLLASGANVLTFGAGSRLTVL.

The rearrangement joins TRBV9 to TRBJ2-5; TRBD2 agrees at 10 bases. Germline CDR1 and CDR2: SGDLS and YYNGEE. The CDR3 contains 16 residues. V was clipped by 4 bases and J by 0 bases; unmatched bases: 6. The CDR3 sequence is CASSYSGGAYQETQYF. The CDR3 nucleotides read TGTGCCAGCAGCTACAGCGGGGGGGCGTACCAAGAGACCCAGTACTTC. Full variable domain (rest looked up from reference TRBV9 and TRBJ2-5): DSGVTQTPKHLITATGQRVTLRCSPRSGDLSVYWYQQSLDQGLQFLIQYYNGEERAKGNILERFSAQQFPDLHSELNLSSLELGDSALYFCASSYSGGAYQETQYFGPGTRLLVL.

CDR3 in DNA: TGCGCCAGCAGCCCCTATGGCCCGTCGACAGATACGCAGTATTTT. Encoded protein: CASSPYGPSTDTQYF. This chain joins TRBV5-1 and TRBJ2-3; D unclear. The CDR3 runs 15 residues. Trimming shortened V by 4 bases and J by 3 bases, and 15 bases separated the two germline ends. Germline V gene lookup returns CDR1 SGHRS and CDR2 YFSETQ.

The chain employs TRBV6-6 and TRBJ1-1; 8 bases agree with TRBD1. This CDR3 has 15 residues. CDR1 MNHNY and CDR2 SVGAGI come from the germline V gene (reference sequence). V shed 7 bases and J 3 bases; nucleotides not matched to a gene: 10. DNA of the CDR3: TGTGCCAGCATCCCCCCGGTGGACAGGGACACTGAAGCTTTCTTT. As protein: CASIPPVDRDTEAFF.

V gene TRBV19 combines with J gene TRBJ2-2; unclear D gene. Trimming pared 2 bases from V and 8 bases from J, leaving 12 bases between. Germline CDR1 is LNHDA and CDR2 is SQIVND (reference sequence). The CDR3 is 14 amino acids. CDR3 loop: CASSIILELGELFF. The CDR3 DNA sequence: TGTGCCAGTAGTATAATACTGGAGCTAGGGGAGCTGTTTTTT.